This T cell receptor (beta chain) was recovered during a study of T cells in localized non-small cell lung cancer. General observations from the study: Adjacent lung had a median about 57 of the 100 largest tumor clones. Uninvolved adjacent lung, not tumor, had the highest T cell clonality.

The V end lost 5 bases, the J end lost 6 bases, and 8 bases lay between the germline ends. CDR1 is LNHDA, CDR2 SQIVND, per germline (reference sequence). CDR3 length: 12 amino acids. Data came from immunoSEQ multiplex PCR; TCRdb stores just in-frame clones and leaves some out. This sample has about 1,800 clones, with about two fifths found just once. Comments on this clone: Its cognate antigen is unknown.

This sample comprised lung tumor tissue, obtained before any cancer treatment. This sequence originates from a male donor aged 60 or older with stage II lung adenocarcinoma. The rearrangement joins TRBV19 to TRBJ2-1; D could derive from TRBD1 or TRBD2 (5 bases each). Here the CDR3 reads CASSRGPNEQFF. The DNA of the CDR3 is TGTGCCAGTAGTCGGGGCCCCAATGAGCAGTTCTTC.